This entry lists 18 T cell receptor beta chains sequenced from one sample in a study of shared clonotypes between healthy human individuals. Naive CD8 cells were CD45RO-negative, positively selected for CCR7, excluding terminally differentiated effector memory CD45RA+ cells. Clones were read by immunoSEQ multiplex PCR, and TCRdb kept only the in-frame ones, dropping some. The table includes millions of clones, approximately 94% detected once. The sequencing input was naive CD8+ T cells sorted from blood. These receptors originate from a man between 18 and 35 years old in good health.

The chain has TRBV9 and TRBJ2-7; TRBD1 matches at 7 bases. V lost 4 bases and J lost 3; bases outside the gene matches: 16. The CDR3 length is 17 residues. Germline CDR1 SGDLS, CDR2 YYNGEE. This chain's CDR3 is CASSPQERGQRYYEQYF. The CDR3 DNA reads as TGTGCCAGCAGCCCCCAGGAGAGGGGACAGCGATACTACGAGCAGTACTTC.

V usage is TRBV7-6 and J usage is TRBJ2-1; D unresolved. Germline CDR1 reads SGHVS; CDR2 reads FNYEAQ. The CDR3 spans 15 residues. The germline V and J ends were trimmed by 0 bases and 7 bases, with 13 bases remaining between them. The CDR3 bases are TGTGCCAGCAGCTTAGCCCATCGGGCCACGAATGAGCAGTTCTTC. It encodes CASSLAHRATNEQFF.

This clone was observed a handful of times. V gene TRBV2 combines with J gene TRBJ1-6; possibly TRBD1 for D (6 bases). The CDR3 is 17 residues long. CDR1 and CDR2 (germline): SNHLY, FYNNEI. V shed 6 bases and J shed 6 bases, with 21 bases lying between them. The CDR3 DNA reads TGTGCCAGCAGACTGAGCGGGGGGCTCCTCGGTAATTCACCCCTCCACTTT. Translating it yields CASRLSGGLLGNSPLHF. Complete variable domain (other parts from reference TRBV2 and TRBJ1-6): EPEVTQTPSHQVTQMGQEVILRCVPISNHLYFYWYRQILGQKVEFLVSFYNNEISEKSEIFDDQFSVERPDGSNFTLKIRSTKLEDSAMYFCASRLSGGLLGNSPLHFGNGTRLTVT.

V and J are TRBV7-9 and TRBJ2-2; TRBD2 agrees at 8 bases. The CDR3 extends over 16 amino acids. V lost 1 base, J lost 4 bases, and 5 bases stayed unmatched. Germline CDR1 SEHNR, CDR2 FQNEAQ (reference sequence). The CDR3 region is CASSLVLAAFTGELFF. DNA of the CDR3: TGTGCCAGCAGCTTAGTACTAGCGGCATTCACCGGGGAGCTGTTTTTT.

This chain uses TRBV7-6 with TRBJ1-1; 8 nucleotides align to TRBD1. CDR1 is SGHVS, CDR2 FNYEAQ, per germline. The J segment lost 3 bases and the V segment lost 2 bases, leaving 5 bases of the junction unmatched. CDR3 length equals 15 residues. CDR3 nucleotide sequence: TGTGCCAGCAGCTTAAGGACAGGGTTGTACACTGAAGCTTTCTTT. As protein: CASSLRTGLYTEAFF.

The V and J genes are TRBV7-6 and TRBJ2-7, with D perhaps TRBD2 (5 bases). The germline gives CDR1 SGHVS, CDR2 FNYEAQ. Trimming removed 0 bases at V and 2 bases at J, with 14 bases between. CDR3 length: 16 residues. For the CDR3, the DNA is TGTGCCAGCAGCTTAGCGCACAGCCCCGGGACCTACGAGCAGTACTTC. Translating it yields CASSLAHSPGTYEQYF.

The J gene is TRBJ1-5, the V gene TRBV6-7, with D perhaps matching TRBD1 (5 bases). Being an ORF, TRBV6-7 has a function that is uncertain. Trimming took off 2 bases at V and 4 bases at J, with 12 bases between the two ends. This CDR3 spans 15 amino acids. The CDR3, as DNA: TGTGCCAGCAGTTACCGGGCAGGGCTGAATCAGCCCCAGCATTTT. This translates into CASSYRAGLNQPQHF.

Concerning this clone itself: The sample contains more than one DNA sequence encoding this CDR3. This chain links TRBV30 with TRBJ2-7, with D possibly TRBD1 on 6 matching bases. In germline, CDR1 is GTSNPN, CDR2 SVGIG (reference sequence). Between the trimmed V and J ends, which lost 0 bases and 2 bases, there was a span of 8 bases. This CDR3 contains 13 residues. Here the CDR3 reads CAWSVDSTYEQYF. In nucleotides, the CDR3 is TGTGCCTGGAGTGTGGACAGTACCTACGAGCAGTACTTC. Combining the CDR3 with reference TRBV30 and TRBJ2-7 gives the whole variable domain SQTIHQWPATLVQPVGSPLSLECTVEGTSNPNLYWYRQAAGRGLQLLFYSVGIGQISSEVPQNLSASRPQDRQFILSSKKLLLSDSGFYLCAWSVDSTYEQYFGPGTRLTVT.

This clone appeared once. The rearrangement links TRBV9 to TRBJ1-2; no clear D gene. Germline V gene sequence: CDR1 SGDLS, CDR2 YYNGEE. With 0 bases removed from V and 4 bases from J, the gap between germline ends came to 10 bases. The CDR3 loop spans 14 amino acids. Here the CDR3 reads CASSVGGGPYGYTF. CDR3 nucleotides: TGTGCCAGCAGCGTAGGGGGAGGACCCTATGGCTACACCTTC. Full variable domain (rest looked up from reference TRBV9 and TRBJ1-2): DSGVTQTPKHLITATGQRVTLRCSPRSGDLSVYWYQQSLDQGLQFLIQYYNGEERAKGNILERFSAQQFPDLHSELNLSSLELGDSALYFCASSVGGGPYGYTFGSGTRLTVV.

V usage is TRBV7-2 and J usage is TRBJ2-3; D gene uncertain. Germline CDR1 SGHTA, CDR2 FQGNSA. V lost 2 bases to trimming and J lost 5 bases, with 8 bases between them. The CDR3 runs 13 residues. CDR3 in amino acids: CASSLSWQDTQYF. The CDR3 DNA sequence: TGTGCCAGCAGCTTATCGTGGCAAGATACGCAGTATTTT.

The rearrangement uses TRBV20-1 and TRBJ1-1; D is undetermined. This CDR3 has 11 amino acids. Trimming stripped 4 bases from V and 4 bases from J, with 7 bases between. Germline V gene lookup returns CDR1 DFQATT and CDR2 SNEGSKA (reference sequence). This CDR3 is CSAKMSTEAFF. The CDR3 DNA follows: TGCAGTGCTAAAATGAGCACTGAAGCTTTCTTT.

CDR3 sequence: CASSEYDSFQETQYF. The CDR3 DNA reads as TGTGCCAGCAGTGAATATGACAGCTTCCAAGAGACCCAGTACTTC. This sequence joins TRBV6-1 and TRBJ2-5; a possible D gene is TRBD1 (5 bases). CDR3 length: 15 amino acids. Germline assignment: CDR1 MNHNS and CDR2 SASEGT. Trimming left V 2 bases short and J 1 base short, with 11 bases between.

V usage is TRBV23-1 and J usage is TRBJ2-7, with 12 bases fitting TRBD1. TRBV23-1 is treated as an ORF (open reading frame) with a function not yet certain. This CDR3 is 15 amino acids long. V was clipped by 4 bases and J by 5 bases; unmatched bases: 6. This CDR3 reads CASSRRGTGGHEQYF. CDR3 sequence (DNA): TGCGCCAGCAGTCGACGAGGGACAGGGGGCCACGAGCAGTACTTC.

This sequence joins TRBV7-9 and TRBJ1-1, with TRBD1 as a possible D gene (6 bases). Germline V gene data show CDR1 as SEHNR and CDR2 as FQNEAQ (reference sequence). The V and J ends lost 6 bases and 2 bases respectively, with 10 bases between them. The CDR3 length is 13 residues. Here the CDR3 reads CASSDRPNTEAFF. The CDR3 bases are TGTGCCAGCAGTGACAGGCCCAACACTGAAGCTTTCTTT.

The chain employs TRBV7-8 and TRBJ1-2; D call uncertain. Trimming left V 3 bases short and J 5 bases short, with 10 bases between. The germline V gene has CDR1 SGHVS and CDR2 FQNEAQ. This CDR3 is 13 amino acids long. In DNA form, the CDR3 reads TGTGCCAGCAGCTTTGGCGAAGATTATGGCTACACCTTC. It is translated as CASSFGEDYGYTF.

This rearrangement joins TRBV6-1 to TRBJ1-1; D is undetermined. This CDR3 has 11 residues. CDR1 MNHNS and CDR2 SASEGT come from the germline V gene. V was cut by 7 bases and J by 7 bases, with 10 bases left in between. CDR3 nucleotide sequence: TGTGCCAGCATATTCGGGAATGAAGCTTTCTTT. This sequence encodes CASIFGNEAFF.

With respect to this clone: Other DNA sequences in this sample translate to the same CDR3. The chain links TRBV2 to TRBJ2-7; 7 bases match TRBD2. Germline V gene lookup returns CDR1 SNHLY and CDR2 FYNNEI. The length of the CDR3 is 13 residues. V shed 4 bases and J 3 bases; nucleotides not matched to a gene: 3. The CDR3 is CASSGLADYEQYF. DNA for the CDR3: TGTGCCAGCAGTGGGCTAGCGGACTACGAGCAGTACTTC.

The chain carries TRBV6-5 and TRBJ2-1, with D perhaps matching TRBD2 (6 bases). The germline V gene has CDR1 MNHEY and CDR2 SVGAGI. Trimming took off 2 bases at V and 8 bases at J, with 19 bases between the two ends. CDR3 length: 16 amino acids. CDR3: CASSYVVGGESDEQFF. DNA for the CDR3: TGTGCCAGCAGTTACGTAGTAGGCGGGGAATCGGATGAGCAGTTCTTC.